Listed below are T cell receptor beta chains from one sample, sequenced in a study of blood T cells in healthy people across ages. A single record per CDR3 protein comes from TCRdb applying MiXCR to the 5' RACE reads. The sample consists of a few hundred thousand distinct CDR3 sequences, about 55% of them appearing once. Sample: blood. The receptors were sampled from a man aged 55 to 70 in good health. Both conserved end residues are part of each CDR3. D genes are given only for firm matches. Expanded clones are given a class, and other clones once, few, many or no size at all.

.	TRBJ1-5	.	TRBV4-3	TGCGCCAGCAGCCAAGGGACCGATTCCAATCAGCCCCAGCATTTT	CASSQGTDSNQPQHF
.	TRBJ1-2	.	TRBV20-1	TGCGGTGCTAGAGTCCAGGCCACTTGGGACTATGGCTACACCTTC	CGARVQATWDYGYTF
few	TRBJ2-4	TRBD2	TRBV20-1	TGCAGTGCTAGGGAAACTAGCGGGGGGCCCAAAAACATTCAGTACTTC	CSARETSGGPKNIQYF
.	TRBJ2-4	TRBD1	TRBV20-1	TGCAGTGCGGTGACAGGGAGAGCCAAAAACATTCAGTACTTC	CSAVTGRAKNIQYF
.	TRBJ2-7	TRBD2	TRBV11-2	TGTGCCAGCAGCTTCGGCGGGGGGGCCGGGTACGAGCAGTACTTC	CASSFGGGAGYEQYF
.	TRBJ2-7	.	TRBV6-2/TRBV6-3	TGTGCCAGCAGTCGCGAGTACGAGCAGTACTTC	CASSREYEQYF
.	TRBJ2-1	TRBD2	TRBV11-2	TGTGCCAGCATCTTAGCCCTAGCGGGGGTGGGTGAGCAGTTCTTC	CASILALAGVGEQFF
.	TRBJ1-2	TRBD1	TRBV7-9	TGTGCCAGCAGCCTCGGGACAGGGGGCCGGTATGGCTACACCTTC	CASSLGTGGRYGYTF
once	TRBJ2-1	TRBD2	TRBV7-2	TGTGCCAGCAGCTTATCGCTCGGACTAGCCAGGAATGAGCAGTTCTTC	CASSLSLGLARNEQFF
few	TRBJ2-1	TRBD2	TRBV6-1	TGTGCCAGCAGTCTCGGACAGCAACCGGGACTAGCGGGACGGGGGGAGCAGTTCTTC	CASSLGQQPGLAGRGEQFF
.	TRBJ2-7	TRBD1	TRBV12-3/TRBV12-4	TGTGCCAGCAGAGGACAGGGAGAAGGATACGAGCAGTACTTC	CASRGQGEGYEQYF
.	TRBJ2-1	.	TRBV11-3	TGTGCCAGCAGCTCATCATATAGGGATGAGCAGTTCTTC	CASSSSYRDEQFF
.	TRBJ2-6	TRBD1	TRBV15	TGTGCCACCAGCAGATCCGACAGGGCATCTGGGGCCAACGTCCTGACTTTC	CATSRSDRASGANVLTF
.	TRBJ2-7	.	TRBV5-1	TGCGCCAGCAGCTTGGGCCAGCAAGCGGACAATGAGCAGTACTTC	CASSLGQQADNEQYF
few	TRBJ1-4	.	TRBV12-3/TRBV12-4	TGTGCCAGCAGTTTACGGACGTCTAATGAAAAACTGTTTTTT	CASSLRTSNEKLFF
.	TRBJ2-1	TRBD2	TRBV20-1	TGCAGTGCAAGCAGGCTAGCGGCCCGGGGTGAGCAGTTCTTC	CSASRLAARGEQFF
.	TRBJ2-5	TRBD2	TRBV20-1	TGCAGTGCTAGGGGCCCGAGCGGGAGGGGCGAGACCCAGTACTTC	CSARGPSGRGETQYF
.	TRBJ2-4	.	TRBV14	TGTACCAGCAGCTCGACCAGCGACATTCAGTACTTC	CTSSSTSDIQYF
.	TRBJ2-7	.	TRBV3-1	TGTGCCAGCAGTCTCCCGGGCCCCTCCGGCGACGAGCAGTACTTC	CASSLPGPSGDEQYF
.	TRBJ1-2	.	TRBV20-1	TGCAGTGCTAGAGACCCCGGTTATAACTATGGCTACACCTTC	CSARDPGYNYGYTF